The 3 T cell receptor beta chains below were found in one sample sequenced in a study of blood T cell repertoires in COVID-19. Sequenced by immunoSEQ multiplex PCR; TCRdb stores in-frame clones only, minus some. Here the sample spans about 200,000 clones, approximately 83% being singletons. The sequencing sample was made of peripheral blood. Every receptor here comes from a man aged 40-55 years with acute or convalescent COVID-19.

The chain has TRBV10-3 and TRBJ1-5; 8 nucleotides line up with TRBD1. Germline CDR1 and CDR2: ENHRY and SYGVKD. This CDR3 region has 16 residues. Trimming took 3 bases from V and 3 from J; bases not matched to a gene: 7. CDR3 DNA sequence: TGTGCCATCAGTGACCGGCAGGGGGCTAACAATCAGCCCCAGCATTTT. Translating gives CAISDRQGANNQPQHF.

The J gene is TRBJ1-1, the V gene TRBV6-5; no reliable D call. CDR3 length: 14 amino acids. Trimming pared 0 bases from V and 1 base from J, leaving 6 bases between. Per the germline V gene, CDR1 is MNHEY and CDR2 is SVGAGI. CDR3 DNA: TGTGCCAGCAGTTACTCTTACGGGAACACTGAAGCTTTCTTT. This encodes CASSYSYGNTEAFF.

As to this clone: This may be a read error: a much more frequent sequence differs by one nucleotide. The rearrangement joins TRBV9 to TRBJ1-2; 7 positions agree with TRBD1. V lost 4 bases, J lost 3 bases, and 3 bases stayed unmatched. The CDR3 consists of 13 residues. Germline V gene sequence: CDR1 SGDLS, CDR2 YYNGEE. The DNA for the CDR3 is TGTGCCAGCAGCCTTGGGACAGACTATGGCTACACCTTC. The encoded protein is CASSLGTDYGYTF.